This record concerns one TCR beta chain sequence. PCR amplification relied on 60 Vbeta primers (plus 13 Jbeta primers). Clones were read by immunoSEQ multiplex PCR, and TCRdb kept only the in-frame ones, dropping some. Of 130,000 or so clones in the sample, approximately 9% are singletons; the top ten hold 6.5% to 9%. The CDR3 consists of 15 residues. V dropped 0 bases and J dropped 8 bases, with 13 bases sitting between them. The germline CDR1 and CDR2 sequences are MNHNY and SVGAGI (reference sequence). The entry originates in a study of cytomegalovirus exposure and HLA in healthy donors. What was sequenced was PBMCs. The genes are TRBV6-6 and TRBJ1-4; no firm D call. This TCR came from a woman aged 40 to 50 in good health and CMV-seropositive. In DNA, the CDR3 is TGTGCCAGCAGTTACTCCGGGTCTACGGAGGAAAAACTGTTTTTT. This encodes CASSYSGSTEEKLFF.